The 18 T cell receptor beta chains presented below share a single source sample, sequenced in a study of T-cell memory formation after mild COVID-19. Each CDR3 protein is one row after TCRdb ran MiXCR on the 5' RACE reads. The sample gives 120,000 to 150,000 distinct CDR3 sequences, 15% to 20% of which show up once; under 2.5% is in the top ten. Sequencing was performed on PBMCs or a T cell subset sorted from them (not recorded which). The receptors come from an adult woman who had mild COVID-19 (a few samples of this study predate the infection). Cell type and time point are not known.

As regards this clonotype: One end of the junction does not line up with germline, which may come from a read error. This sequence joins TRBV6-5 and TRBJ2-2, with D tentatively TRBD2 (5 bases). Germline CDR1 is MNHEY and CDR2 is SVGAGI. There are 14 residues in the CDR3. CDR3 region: CASSYTKAPGEMFF. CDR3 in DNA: TGTGCCAGCAGTTACACCAAGGCCCCCGGGGAGATGTTTTTT.

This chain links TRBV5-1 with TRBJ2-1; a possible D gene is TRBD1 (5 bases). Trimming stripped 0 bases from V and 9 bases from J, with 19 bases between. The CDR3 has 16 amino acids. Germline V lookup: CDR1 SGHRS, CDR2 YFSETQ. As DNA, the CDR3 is TGCGCCAGCAGCTTGGCCAAAATTCAGGGTCGAGGTGAGCAGTTCTTC. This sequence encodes CASSLAKIQGRGEQFF.

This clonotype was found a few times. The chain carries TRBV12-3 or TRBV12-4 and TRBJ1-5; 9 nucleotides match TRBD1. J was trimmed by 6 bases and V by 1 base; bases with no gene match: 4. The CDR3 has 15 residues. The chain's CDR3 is CASSLGGQGIQPQHF. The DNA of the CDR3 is TGTGCCAGCAGTTTAGGGGGACAGGGAATTCAGCCCCAGCATTTT.

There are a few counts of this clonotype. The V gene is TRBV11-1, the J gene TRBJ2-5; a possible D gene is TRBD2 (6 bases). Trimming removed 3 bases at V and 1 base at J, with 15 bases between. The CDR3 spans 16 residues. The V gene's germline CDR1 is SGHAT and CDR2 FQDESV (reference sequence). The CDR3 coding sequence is TGTGCCAGCAGCTTCGGGGGATCCTGGCCCCAAGAGACCCAGTACTTC. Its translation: CASSFGGSWPQETQYF.

The CDR3 is CASSQDPGLLSYNEQFF. Here the CDR3 DNA reads TGTGCCAGCAGCCAAGATCCGGGCCTTCTCTCCTACAATGAGCAGTTCTTC. The gene calls are TRBV3-1 and TRBJ2-1; no clear D. V was cut by 0 bases and J by 0 bases, with 12 bases left in between. The CDR3 consists of 17 residues. Germline V lookup: CDR1 LGHDT, CDR2 YNNKEL (reference sequence).

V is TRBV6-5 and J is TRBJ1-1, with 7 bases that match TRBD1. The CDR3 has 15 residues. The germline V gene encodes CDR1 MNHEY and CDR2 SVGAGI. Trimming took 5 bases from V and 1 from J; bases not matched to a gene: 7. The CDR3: CASSQQQGPNTEAFF. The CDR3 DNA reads TGTGCCAGCAGTCAACAACAGGGGCCGAACACTGAAGCTTTCTTT.

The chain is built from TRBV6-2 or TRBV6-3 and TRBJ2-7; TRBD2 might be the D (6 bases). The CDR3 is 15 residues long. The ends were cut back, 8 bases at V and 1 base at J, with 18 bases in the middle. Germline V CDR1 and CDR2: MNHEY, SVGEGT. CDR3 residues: CASLALRTGSYEQYF. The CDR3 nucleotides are TGTGCCAGCCTAGCGCTCCGGACTGGATCCTACGAGCAGTACTTC.

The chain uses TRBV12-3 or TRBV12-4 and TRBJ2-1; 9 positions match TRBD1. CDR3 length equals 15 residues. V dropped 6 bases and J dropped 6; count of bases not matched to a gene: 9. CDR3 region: CASSSPDRGFNEQFF. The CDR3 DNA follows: TGTGCCAGCAGCTCCCCGGACAGGGGATTCAATGAGCAGTTCTTC.

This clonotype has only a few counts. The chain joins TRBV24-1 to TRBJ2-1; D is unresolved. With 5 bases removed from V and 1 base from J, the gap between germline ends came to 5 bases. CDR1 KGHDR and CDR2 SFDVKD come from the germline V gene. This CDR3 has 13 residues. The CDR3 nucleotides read TGTGCCACCAGTGGGCAGTCCTACAATGAGCAGTTCTTC. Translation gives CATSGQSYNEQFF.

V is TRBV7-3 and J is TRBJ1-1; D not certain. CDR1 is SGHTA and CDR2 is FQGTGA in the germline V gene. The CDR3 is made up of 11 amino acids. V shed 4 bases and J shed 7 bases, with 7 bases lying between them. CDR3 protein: CASSSGGEAFF. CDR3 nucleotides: TGTGCCAGCAGCTCAGGAGGTGAAGCTTTCTTT.

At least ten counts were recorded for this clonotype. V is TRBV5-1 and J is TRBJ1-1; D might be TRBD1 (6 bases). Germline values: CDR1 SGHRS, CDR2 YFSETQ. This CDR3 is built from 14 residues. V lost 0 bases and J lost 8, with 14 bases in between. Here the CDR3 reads CASSLGQVESEAFF. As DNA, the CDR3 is TGCGCCAGCAGCTTGGGACAGGTGGAATCCGAAGCTTTCTTT.

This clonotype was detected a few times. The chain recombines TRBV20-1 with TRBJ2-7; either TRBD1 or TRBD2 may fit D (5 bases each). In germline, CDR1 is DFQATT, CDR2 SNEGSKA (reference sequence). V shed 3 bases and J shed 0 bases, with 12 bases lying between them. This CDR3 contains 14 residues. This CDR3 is CSASEWGFSYEQYF. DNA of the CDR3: TGCAGTGCTAGTGAGTGGGGGTTCTCCTACGAGCAGTACTTC.

CDR3 in DNA: TGTGCCAGCAGCTTAGGGGTTTTCTCCTACGAGCAGTACTTC. Protein sequence: CASSLGVFSYEQYF. V usage is TRBV7-2 and J usage is TRBJ2-7; D remains unclear. Germline CDR1 and CDR2: SGHTA and FQGNSA. Trimming took off 1 base at V and 0 bases at J, with 7 bases between the two ends. The CDR3 runs to 14 residues.

In DNA, the CDR3 is TGCGCCAGCAGCTTACAACAGGGGGCTAATGGCTACACCTTC. Translating gives CASSLQQGANGYTF. The chain couples TRBV5-1 to TRBJ1-2, with 9 bases fitting TRBD1. The germline V gene has CDR1 SGHRS and CDR2 YFSETQ. The CDR3 contains 14 residues. After removal of 2 bases from V and 6 bases from J, the junction contained 5 bases not matched to a gene.

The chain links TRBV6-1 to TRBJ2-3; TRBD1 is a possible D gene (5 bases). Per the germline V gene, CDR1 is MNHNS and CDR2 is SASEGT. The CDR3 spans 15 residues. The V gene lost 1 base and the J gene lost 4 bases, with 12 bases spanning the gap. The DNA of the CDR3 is TGTGCCAGCAGTGAAGGCGCAGGGTGGTCAGATACGCAGTATTTT. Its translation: CASSEGAGWSDTQYF.

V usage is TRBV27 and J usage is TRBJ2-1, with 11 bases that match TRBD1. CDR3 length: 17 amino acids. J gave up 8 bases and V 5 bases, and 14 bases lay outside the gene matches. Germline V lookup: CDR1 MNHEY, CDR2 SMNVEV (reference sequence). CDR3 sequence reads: CASSTQVRDRGIHEQFF. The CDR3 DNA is TGTGCCAGCAGTACCCAAGTTCGGGACAGGGGGATACATGAGCAGTTCTTC.

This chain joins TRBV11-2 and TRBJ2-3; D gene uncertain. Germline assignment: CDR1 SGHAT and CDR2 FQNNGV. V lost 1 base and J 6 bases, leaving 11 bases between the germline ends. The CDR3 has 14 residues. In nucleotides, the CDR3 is TGTGCCAGCAGCTTAGTCGATCCGAGGGATACGCAGTATTTT. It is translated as CASSLVDPRDTQYF.

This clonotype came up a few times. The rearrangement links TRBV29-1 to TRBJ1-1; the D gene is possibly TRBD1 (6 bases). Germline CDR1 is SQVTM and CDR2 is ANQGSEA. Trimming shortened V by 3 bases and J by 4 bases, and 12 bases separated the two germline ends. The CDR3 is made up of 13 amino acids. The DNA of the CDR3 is TGCAGCGTTGATTATACGGGGGCCACTGAAGCTTTCTTT. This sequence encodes CSVDYTGATEAFF.